The 31 T cell receptor beta chains presented below share a single source sample, sequenced in a study of T cell responses to AZD1222 COVID-19 vaccine. The protocol was immunoSEQ multiplex PCR, while the TCRdb copy is restricted to in-frame clones and leaves out a portion. The data hold about 180,000 clones, with more than 80% observed a single time. The source material was peripheral blood, sampled on day 0 of AZD1222 vaccination. These TCRs come from an adult in good health.

The genes are TRBV28 and TRBJ2-3, with D perhaps being TRBD1 or TRBD2 (7 bases each). The CDR3 is made up of 14 amino acids. CDR1 MDHEN and CDR2 SYDVKM come from the germline V gene. The V end was cut by 6 bases, the J end by 8 bases, with 18 bases between. The CDR3 sequence: CASRSGGARGTQYF. The CDR3 nucleotides are TGTGCCAGCAGATCAGGGGGGGCCCGGGGTACGCAGTATTTT.

The genes are TRBV7-3 and TRBJ2-5; D is unclear. The CDR3 covers 15 residues. The V end was cut by 2 bases, the J end by 2 bases, with 12 bases between. In germline, CDR1 is SGHTA, CDR2 FQGTGA. The CDR3 here is CASSLGRQKQETQYF. For the CDR3, the DNA is TGTGCCAGCAGCTTAGGTCGGCAGAAACAAGAGACCCAGTACTTC. Variable domain in full (rest from reference TRBV7-3 and TRBJ2-5): GAGVSQTPSNKVTEKGKYVELRCDPISGHTALYWYRQSLGQGPEFLIYFQGTGAADDSGLPNDRFFAVRPEGSVSTLKIQRTERGDSAVYLCASSLGRQKQETQYFGPGTRLLVL.

This clone was seen once. V is TRBV29-1 and J is TRBJ2-6, with D perhaps matching TRBD1 or TRBD2 (6 bases each). V gave up 0 bases and J gave up 0 bases, with 18 bases separating them. The germline gives CDR1 SQVTM, CDR2 ANQGSEA. The CDR3 has 19 residues. The CDR3 DNA reads TGCAGCGTTGAAGACTCAAGTGGGGGGCCGGGCTCTGGGGCCAACGTCCTGACTTTC. Translating it yields CSVEDSSGGPGSGANVLTF.

This chain joins TRBV27 and TRBJ1-4, with a weak D call TRBD1 (5 bases). The CDR3 is 12 amino acids. Germline V gives CDR1 MNHEY, CDR2 SMNVEV (reference sequence). The V and J ends lost 8 bases and 8 bases respectively, with 12 bases between them. CDR3 loop: CASGTWGEKLFF. Here the CDR3 DNA reads TGTGCCAGCGGAACGTGGGGGGAAAAACTGTTTTTT.

The chain couples TRBV9 to TRBJ1-6, with 7 bases lining up with TRBD1. This CDR3 spans 16 amino acids. CDR1 and CDR2 from the germline V gene are SGDLS and YYNGEE. Germline trimming cut 2 bases from V and 1 base from J; bases unmatched to any gene: 3. CDR3 residues: CASSVNRGSYNSPLHF. In nucleotides, the CDR3 is TGTGCCAGCAGCGTCAACAGGGGATCCTATAATTCACCCCTCCACTTT.

V is TRBV6-4 and J is TRBJ1-6; D unclear. Germline CDR1 MRHNA, CDR2 SNTAGT. Trimming shortened V by 6 bases and J by 5 bases, and 11 bases separated the two germline ends. The CDR3 is 14 residues long. The DNA of the CDR3 is TGTGCCAGCAGCGCCCGGGCGGATAATTCACCCCTCCACTTT. It translates to CASSARADNSPLHF.

The rearrangement joins TRBV14 to TRBJ2-7, with 8 bases aligning to TRBD2. Germline CDR1 reads SGHDN; CDR2 reads FVKESK. Trimming took 4 bases from V and 1 from J; bases not matched to a gene: 6. The CDR3 totals 15 residues. The CDR3 is CASSPTSGYSYEQYF. DNA for the CDR3: TGTGCCAGCAGCCCAACTAGCGGATATTCCTACGAGCAGTACTTC.

The rearrangement uses TRBV9 and TRBJ1-5; D gene uncertain. CDR1 is SGDLS, CDR2 YYNGEE, per germline. The V end was cut by 7 bases, the J end by 6 bases, with 14 bases between. The CDR3 is made up of 13 amino acids. CDR3 protein: CASSAGVVQPQHF. Written as DNA, the CDR3 is TGTGCCAGCTCGGCCGGGGTGGTTCAGCCCCAGCATTTT.

This clone was seen only a few times. The chain is built from TRBV6-5 and TRBJ1-2, with 9 positions matching TRBD1. V lost 5 bases, J lost 7 bases, and 8 bases stayed unmatched. The CDR3 extends over 14 amino acids. Germline CDR1 and CDR2: MNHEY and SVGAGI. The DNA of the CDR3 is TGTGCCAGCAGTCCCCCGGGACAGGGTGCTGGCTACACCTTC. Protein product: CASSPPGQGAGYTF.

This clone was seen once. V is TRBV27 and J is TRBJ2-7, with 11 bases fitting TRBD1. With 4 bases clipped from V and 4 bases from J, the junction kept 6 bases outside the gene matches. Per the germline V gene, CDR1 is MNHEY and CDR2 is SMNVEV (reference sequence). The CDR3 has 15 residues. CDR3: CASSSGTGGFYEQYF. The CDR3 DNA follows: TGTGCCAGCAGTTCCGGGACAGGGGGGTTTTACGAGCAGTACTTC.

The CDR3 DNA follows: TGTGCCAGCAGCTTAATAAAGGCCGGGATCTTAAGCGAAAAACTGTTTTTT. The encoded protein is CASSLIKAGILSEKLFF. V gene TRBV7-3 combines with J gene TRBJ1-4; no firm D call. Germline V gene lookup returns CDR1 SGHTA and CDR2 FQGTGA. The CDR3 covers 17 residues. V shed 1 base and J shed 8 bases, with 20 bases lying between them.

V usage is TRBV19 and J usage is TRBJ1-1; D is uncertain. From germline, CDR1 is LNHDA and CDR2 SQIVND (reference sequence). Trimming cost V 5 bases and J 0 bases, with 4 bases left between them. The CDR3 runs to 12 residues. This CDR3 is CASSLLNTEAFF. The CDR3, as DNA: TGTGCCAGTAGTCTTTTGAACACTGAAGCTTTCTTT. Drawing the rest from reference TRBV19 and TRBJ1-1, the complete variable domain is DGGITQSPKYLFRKEGQNVTLSCEQNLNHDAMYWYRQDPGQGLRLIYYSQIVNDFQKGDIAEGYSVSREKKESFPLTVTSAQKNPTAFYLCASSLLNTEAFFGQGTRLTVV.

The V and J genes are TRBV5-1 and TRBJ2-6; D gene ambiguous. Trimming removed 5 bases from V and 0 bases from J, with 12 bases in between. Germline lookup yields CDR1 SGHRS and CDR2 YFSETQ. The CDR3 sequence is 16 residues long. This CDR3 reads CASRGFPNSGANVLTF. The CDR3 region has the DNA TGCGCCAGCAGGGGCTTCCCGAACTCTGGGGCCAACGTCCTGACTTTC. Supplemented by reference TRBV5-1 and TRBJ2-6, the full variable domain reads KAGVTQTPRYLIKTRGQQVTLSCSPISGHRSVSWYQQTPGQGLQFLFEYFSETQRNKGNFPGRFSGRQFSNSRSEMNVSTLELGDSALYLCASRGFPNSGANVLTFGAGSRLTVL.

The chain is built from TRBV27 and TRBJ2-1; either TRBD1 or TRBD2 may supply D (5 bases each). Trimming stripped 2 bases from V and 2 bases from J, with 7 bases between. This CDR3 spans 14 amino acids. The V gene's germline CDR1 is MNHEY and CDR2 SMNVEV (reference sequence). CDR3 DNA sequence: TGTGCCAGCAGTTTAGGGGGTGCCTACAATGAGCAGTTCTTC. It translates to CASSLGGAYNEQFF.

CDR3 nucleotide sequence: TGCGCCATCGCCTCTGGGGCGGGGGGGAGGTCGTACGAGCAGTACGTC. Translated: CAIASGAGGRSYEQYV. The rearrangement links TRBV10-1 to TRBJ2-7; 9 bases are a match to TRBD2. V was pared by 10 bases and J by 4 bases, with 17 bases of the junction left unmatched. CDR1 and CDR2 (germline): WNHNN, SYGVQD (reference sequence). The CDR3 contains 16 residues.

This clone appeared a few times. This chain uses TRBV29-1 with TRBJ1-2, with a weak D call TRBD1 (5 bases). Germline CDR1 SQVTM, CDR2 ANQGSEA. Trimming shortened V by 1 base and J by 4 bases, and 13 bases separated the two germline ends. The CDR3 totals 14 residues. The CDR3 DNA is TGCAGCGTTGAAGTTTTAGGGGCGGGCTATGGCTACACCTTC. As protein: CSVEVLGAGYGYTF.

The V gene is TRBV28, the J gene TRBJ2-7; no reliable D call. V shed 2 bases and J shed 1 base, with 3 bases lying between them. The CDR3 loop spans 12 amino acids. Germline-derived CDR1 and CDR2 are MDHEN and SYDVKM. The CDR3 protein is CASSLQSYEQYF. CDR3 nucleotides: TGTGCCAGCAGTTTACAATCCTACGAGCAGTACTTC.

This sequence joins TRBV7-9 and TRBJ2-3, with 7 bases lining up with TRBD1. Germline V gene lookup returns CDR1 SEHNR and CDR2 FQNEAQ (reference sequence). The CDR3 loop spans 13 amino acids. The V and J ends lost 5 bases and 4 bases, in that order; junction bases with no gene match: 3. The CDR3 sequence is CASSVTGADTQYF. CDR3 nucleotide sequence: TGTGCCAGCAGCGTAACAGGGGCAGATACGCAGTATTTT.

This chain uses TRBV5-4 with TRBJ2-2; either TRBD1 or TRBD2 may fit D (5 bases each). CDR1 SGHNT and CDR2 YYREEE come from the germline V gene (reference sequence). The CDR3 totals 16 residues. V was shortened by 1 base and J by 0 bases, with 10 bases between the two germline ends. The CDR3 is CASSLSPGPNTGELFF. As DNA, the CDR3 is TGTGCCAGCAGCTTGTCTCCGGGGCCGAACACCGGGGAGCTGTTTTTT.

The CDR3 region has the DNA TGTGCCAGCAGTTACTCCGGGACAGGGTTGGGCTACACCTTC. Translating it yields CASSYSGTGLGYTF. This chain connects TRBV6-5 to TRBJ1-2; 9 bases align to TRBD1. The CDR3 has 14 amino acids. Germline trimming cut 0 bases from V and 8 bases from J; bases unmatched to any gene: 4. The germline gives CDR1 MNHEY, CDR2 SVGAGI.

The chain links TRBV6-1 to TRBJ1-4, with D perhaps matching TRBD1 (6 bases). The CDR3 loop spans 14 amino acids. CDR1 is MNHNS and CDR2 is SASEGT in the germline V gene. With 2 bases removed from V and 8 bases from J, the gap between germline ends came to 12 bases. CDR3 amino acids: CASSEWRTEEKLFF. The CDR3 bases are TGTGCCAGCAGTGAATGGAGGACAGAGGAAAAACTGTTTTTT.

The chain links TRBV10-3 to TRBJ1-2, with D perhaps TRBD1 (6 bases). This CDR3 is built from 12 residues. The ends were cut back, 9 bases at V and 5 bases at J, with 13 bases in the middle. Germline V lookup: CDR1 ENHRY, CDR2 SYGVKD. The CDR3 reads CAITQDRYGYTF. CDR3 DNA: TGTGCCATTACCCAGGACAGATATGGCTACACCTTC.

The chain has TRBV9 and TRBJ1-4, with no clear D. Trimming removed 1 base from V and 5 bases from J, with 9 bases in between. Germline V gene lookup returns CDR1 SGDLS and CDR2 YYNGEE. CDR3 length: 14 amino acids. CDR3: CASSVRPANEKLFF. In nucleotides, the CDR3 is TGTGCCAGCAGCGTAAGGCCAGCAAATGAAAAACTGTTTTTT.

CDR3 sequence (DNA): TGTGCCAGCAGCCGGGCCCCTGAAGCTTTCTTT. This codes for CASSRAPEAFF. The V gene is TRBV7-6, the J gene TRBJ1-1, with unresolved D. The CDR3 is 11 residues long. Germline V gene lookup returns CDR1 SGHVS and CDR2 FNYEAQ. Trimming removed 5 bases at V and 6 bases at J, with 7 bases between.

This clone was recorded only once. CDR3 sequence: CASSEVAGGTEPQHF. As DNA, the CDR3 is TGTGCCAGCAGTGAAGTGGCAGGGGGCACTGAGCCCCAGCATTTT. The chain has TRBV2 and TRBJ1-5; TRBD1 agrees at 8 bases. The CDR3 extends over 15 amino acids. CDR1 and CDR2 from the germline V gene are SNHLY and FYNNEI. The V gene end was trimmed by 1 base and the J gene end by 8 bases; junction bases not matched to a gene: 7.

The chain carries TRBV2 and TRBJ1-5; D remains unclear. The CDR3 is 12 residues long. Germline V lookup: CDR1 SNHLY, CDR2 FYNNEI. The germline V and J ends were trimmed by 4 bases and 4 bases, with 5 bases remaining between them. The DNA for the CDR3 is TGTGCCAGCAGTGGTCTGAATCAGCCCCAGCATTTT. Protein: CASSGLNQPQHF.

This chain connects TRBV7-2 to TRBJ1-6; D is ambiguous. The CDR3 runs to 15 residues. V was cut by 1 base and J by 6 bases, with 10 bases left in between. CDR1 and CDR2 (germline): SGHTA, FQGNSA. CDR3 protein: CASSLVVAANSPLHF. In DNA form, the CDR3 reads TGTGCCAGCAGCTTAGTCGTGGCAGCTAATTCACCCCTCCACTTT. Based on the CDR3 plus reference TRBV7-2 and TRBJ1-6, the full variable domain is GAGVSQSPSNKVTEKGKDVELRCDPISGHTALYWYRQSLGQGLEFLIYFQGNSAPDKSGLPSDRFSAERTGGSVSTLTIQRTQQEDSAVYLCASSLVVAANSPLHFGNGTRLTVT.

The chain carries TRBV10-2 and TRBJ2-2, with 8 bases matching TRBD2. V lost 11 bases and J lost 5; bases outside the gene matches: 4. The CDR3 spans 12 residues. CDR1 is WSHSY, CDR2 SAAADI, per germline. The CDR3 sequence is CAARGGTGELFF. CDR3 DNA sequence: TGCGCCGCCCGGGGGGGAACCGGGGAGCTGTTTTTT.

The genes are TRBV6-5 and TRBJ1-5; 9 nucleotides align to TRBD1. There are 15 residues in the CDR3. With V trimmed by 6 bases and J by 5 bases, 8 bases remained unmatched. Per germline, CDR1 MNHEY and CDR2 SVGAGI. CDR3 nucleotide sequence: TGTGCCAGCAGAACCTTGGGACAGGGAGATCAGCCCCAGCATTTT. This translates into CASRTLGQGDQPQHF.

The CDR3 DNA follows: TGTGCCAGCAGCGGGCTCGGGGGACGGTTGGGTGGCTACACCTTC. Its translation: CASSGLGGRLGGYTF. The chain links TRBV3-1 (or the pseudogene TRBV3-2) to TRBJ1-2, with D possibly being TRBD1 (5 bases). Trimming shortened V by 5 bases and J by 7 bases, and 20 bases separated the two germline ends. CDR3 length: 15 amino acids. Germline CDR1 is LGHDT and CDR2 is YNNKEL (reference sequence).

This CDR3 is CATSRDNADYEQYF. CDR3 nucleotide sequence: TGTGCCACCAGCAGAGATAACGCGGACTACGAGCAGTACTTC. This chain links TRBV15 with TRBJ2-7, with D unresolved. V lost 0 bases, J lost 3 bases, and 9 bases lay in between. The length of the CDR3 is 14 residues. Germline V gene data show CDR1 as LNHNV and CDR2 as YYDKDF (reference sequence).